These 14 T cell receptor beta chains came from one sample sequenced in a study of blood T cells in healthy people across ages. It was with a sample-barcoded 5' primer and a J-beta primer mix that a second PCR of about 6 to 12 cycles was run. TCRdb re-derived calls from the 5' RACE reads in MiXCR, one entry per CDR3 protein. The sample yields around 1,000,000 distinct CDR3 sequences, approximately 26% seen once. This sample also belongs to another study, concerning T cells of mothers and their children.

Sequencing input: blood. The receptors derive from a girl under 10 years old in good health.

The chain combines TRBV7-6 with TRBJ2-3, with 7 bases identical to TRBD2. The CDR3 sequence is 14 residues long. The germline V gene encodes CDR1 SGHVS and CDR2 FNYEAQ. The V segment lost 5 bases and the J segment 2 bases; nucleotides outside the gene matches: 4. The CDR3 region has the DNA TGTGCCAGCAGCGGCGGGAGCTACACAGATACGCAGTATTTT. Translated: CASSGGSYTDTQYF. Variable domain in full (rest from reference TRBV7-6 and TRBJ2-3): GAGVSQSPRYKVTKRGQDVALRCDPISGHVSLYWYRQALGQGPEFLTYFNYEAQQDKSGLPNDRFSAERPEGSISTLTIQRTEQRDSAMYRCASSGGSYTDTQYFGPGTRLTVL.

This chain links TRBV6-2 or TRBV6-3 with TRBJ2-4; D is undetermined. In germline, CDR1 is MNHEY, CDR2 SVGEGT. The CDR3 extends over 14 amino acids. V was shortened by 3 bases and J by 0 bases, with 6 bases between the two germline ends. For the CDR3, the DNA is TGTGCCAGCAGTTATACGCTAGCCAAAAACATTCAGTACTTC. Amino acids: CASSYTLAKNIQYF.

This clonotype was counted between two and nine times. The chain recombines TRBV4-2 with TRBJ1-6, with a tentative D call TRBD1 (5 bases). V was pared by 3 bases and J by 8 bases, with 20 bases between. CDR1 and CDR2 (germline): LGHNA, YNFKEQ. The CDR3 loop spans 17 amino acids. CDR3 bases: TGTGCCAGCAGCCAGGACATACCTCAGGGTATGGATTCACCCCTCCACTTT. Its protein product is CASSQDIPQGMDSPLHF.

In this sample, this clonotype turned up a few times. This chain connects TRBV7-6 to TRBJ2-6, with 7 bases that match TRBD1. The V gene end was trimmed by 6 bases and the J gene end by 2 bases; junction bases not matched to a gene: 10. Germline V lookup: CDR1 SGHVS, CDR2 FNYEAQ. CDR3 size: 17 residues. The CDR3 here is CASSYPTGIPGANVLTF. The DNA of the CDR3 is TGTGCCAGCAGTTACCCGACAGGGATCCCTGGGGCCAACGTCCTGACTTTC.

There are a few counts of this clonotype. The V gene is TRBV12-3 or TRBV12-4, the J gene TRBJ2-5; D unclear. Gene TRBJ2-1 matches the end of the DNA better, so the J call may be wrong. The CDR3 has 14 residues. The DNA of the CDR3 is TGTGCCAGCAGTCCAATCGCTGAGAAAAATGAGCAGTTCTTC. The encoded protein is CASSPIAEKNEQFF.

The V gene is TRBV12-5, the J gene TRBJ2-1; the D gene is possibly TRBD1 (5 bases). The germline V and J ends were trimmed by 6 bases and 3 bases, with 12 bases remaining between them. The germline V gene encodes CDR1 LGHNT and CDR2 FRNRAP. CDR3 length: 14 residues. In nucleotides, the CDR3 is TGTGCTAGTGGCACCCTCGACAGCTACAATGAGCAGTTCTTC. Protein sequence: CASGTLDSYNEQFF.

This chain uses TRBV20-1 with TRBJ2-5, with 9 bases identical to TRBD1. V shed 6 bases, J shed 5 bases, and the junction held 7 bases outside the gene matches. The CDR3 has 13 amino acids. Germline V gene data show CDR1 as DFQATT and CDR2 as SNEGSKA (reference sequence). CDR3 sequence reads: CSALDRGRETQYF. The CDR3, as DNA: TGCAGTGCCCTCGACAGGGGGAGGGAGACCCAGTACTTC.

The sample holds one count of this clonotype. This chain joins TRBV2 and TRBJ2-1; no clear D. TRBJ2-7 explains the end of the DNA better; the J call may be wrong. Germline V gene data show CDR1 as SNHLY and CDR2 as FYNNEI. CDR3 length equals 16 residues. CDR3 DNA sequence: TGTGCCAGCAGTGATCCCCCGGCTTTTAGCTCCTACGAGCAGTACTTC. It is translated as CASSDPPAFSSYEQYF.

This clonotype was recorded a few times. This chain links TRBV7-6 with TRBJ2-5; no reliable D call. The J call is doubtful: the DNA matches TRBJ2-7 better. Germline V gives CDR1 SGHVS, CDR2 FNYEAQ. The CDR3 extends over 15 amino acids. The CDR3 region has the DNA TGTGCCAGCAGCTTAGGTCCGAGCAGTTCCTACGAGCAGTACTTC. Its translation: CASSLGPSSSYEQYF.

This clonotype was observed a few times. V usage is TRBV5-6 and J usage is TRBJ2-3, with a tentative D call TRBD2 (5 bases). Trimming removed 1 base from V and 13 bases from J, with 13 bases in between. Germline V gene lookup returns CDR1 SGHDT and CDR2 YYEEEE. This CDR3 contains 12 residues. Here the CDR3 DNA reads TGTGCCAGCAGCTTGTCCGGGGAGTTTGAGTATTTT. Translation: CASSLSGEFEYF. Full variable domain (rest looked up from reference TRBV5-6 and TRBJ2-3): DAGVTQSPTHLIKTRGQQVTLRCSPKSGHDTVSWYQQALGQGPQFIFQYYEEEERQRGNFPDRFSGHQFPNYSSELNVNALLLGDSALYLCASSLSGEFEYFGPGTRLTVL.

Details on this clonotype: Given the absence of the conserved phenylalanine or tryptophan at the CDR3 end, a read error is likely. The CDR3 loop reads CAIRPPAEETQYC. The CDR3, as DNA: TGTGCCATCAGGCCCCCTGCGGAGGAGACCCAGTACTGC. The chain recombines TRBV10-3 with TRBJ2-5, with no clear D. This CDR3 contains 13 residues. V lost 6 bases, J lost 5 bases, and 13 bases lay in between. The germline V gene encodes CDR1 ENHRY and CDR2 SYGVKD.

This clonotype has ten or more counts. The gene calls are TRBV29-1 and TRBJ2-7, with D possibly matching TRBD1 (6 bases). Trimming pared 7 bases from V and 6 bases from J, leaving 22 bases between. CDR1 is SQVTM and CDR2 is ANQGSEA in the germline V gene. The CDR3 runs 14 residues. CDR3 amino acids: CSARGHIGSSEQYF. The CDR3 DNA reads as TGCAGCGCCCGGGGACACATCGGCTCTTCCGAGCAGTACTTC.

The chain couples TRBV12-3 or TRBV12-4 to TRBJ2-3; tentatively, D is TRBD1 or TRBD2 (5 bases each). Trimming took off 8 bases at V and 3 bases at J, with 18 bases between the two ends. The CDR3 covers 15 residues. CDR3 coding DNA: TGTGCCAGCGTCGGGACCCCGGGACGTACAGATACGCAGTATTTT. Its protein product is CASVGTPGRTDTQYF.

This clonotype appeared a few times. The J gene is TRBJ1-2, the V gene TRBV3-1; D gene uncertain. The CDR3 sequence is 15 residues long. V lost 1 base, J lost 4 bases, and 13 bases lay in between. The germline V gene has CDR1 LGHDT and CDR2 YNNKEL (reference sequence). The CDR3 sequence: CASSQGLGGGYGYTF. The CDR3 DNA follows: TGTGCCAGCAGCCAAGGACTAGGCGGAGGCTATGGCTACACCTTC.